The rows below give T cell receptor beta chains drawn from one sample of a study of T cells after yellow fever vaccination. TCRdb redid the calling of the 5' RACE reads with MiXCR, one entry per CDR3 protein. The data show under 700,000 distinct CDR3 sequences, with about a sixth seen just once and around 16% held by the top ten. This specimen consisted of PBMCs, obtained less than 6 days after the first yellow fever vaccination. Receptors originate from a man aged 18 to 29 who received the YFV17D yellow fever vaccine. The CDR3 runs from the conserved cysteine through the conserved F or W. D genes are given only for firm matches. A row's size may be missing; if present it is once, few, many or a size class.

abundance	len	j_gene	v_gene	d_gene	CDR3aa	CDR3nt
few	15	TRBJ2-3	TRBV5-1	.	CASSLDPTTGDTQYF	TGCGCCAGCAGCTTGGATCCGACGACGGGAGATACGCAGTATTTT
many	14	TRBJ2-1	TRBV3-1	.	CASSQNPGPVEQFF	TGTGCCAGCAGCCAGAACCCTGGACCCGTGGAGCAGTTCTTC
.	15	TRBJ2-1	TRBV4-1	.	CASSQELAAVNEQFF	TGCGCCAGCAGCCAAGAGTTAGCAGCAGTCAATGAGCAGTTCTTC
few	14	TRBJ1-2	TRBV6-1	.	CASSELQGGRGYTF	TGTGCCAGCAGTGAACTACAGGGCGGACGTGGCTACACCTTC
.	13	TRBJ1-1	TRBV5-6	.	CASSLVEGTEAFF	TGTGCCAGCAGCTTAGTCGAGGGCACTGAAGCTTTCTTT
.	16	TRBJ2-1	TRBV14	.	CASSQESGSVYNEQFF	TGTGCCAGCAGCCAAGAATCGGGGAGTGTTTACAATGAGCAGTTCTTC
few	15	TRBJ2-5	TRBV20-1	.	CSARGGGANTQTQYF	TGCAGTGCTAGAGGTGGAGGGGCAAATACCCAGACCCAGTACTTC
few	13	TRBJ2-7	TRBV7-2	.	CASSLGRELEQYF	TGTGCCAGCAGCTTAGGCAGGGAACTCGAGCAGTACTTC
few	15	TRBJ1-3	TRBV6-1	TRBD1	CASSRTGGPGNTIYF	TGTGCCAGCAGTCGGACAGGGGGACCTGGAAACACCATATATTTT
.	16	TRBJ2-2	TRBV4-3	.	CASSQDSTGFTGELFF	TGCGCCAGCAGCCAAGATTCCACCGGTTTCACCGGGGAGCTGTTTTTT
few	16	TRBJ2-2	TRBV4-3	TRBD2	CASSPGLAGGSGELFF	TGCGCCAGCAGCCCGGGACTAGCGGGGGGCTCCGGGGAGCTGTTTTTT
few	13	TRBJ2-7	TRBV7-9	.	CASSFRIRGEQYF	TGTGCCAGCAGCTTTAGGATCAGGGGCGAGCAGTACTTC
.	15	TRBJ2-5	TRBV4-3	.	CASSQERHVGETQYF	TGCGCCAGCAGCCAAGAACGGCATGTAGGAGAGACCCAGTACTTC
few	15	TRBJ2-3	TRBV16	.	CASSQFRRSTDTQYF	TGTGCCAGCAGCCAATTCAGGAGATCCACAGATACGCAGTATTTT
few	13	TRBJ2-3	TRBV28	TRBD1	CASTRGQGPTQYF	TGTGCCAGCACCAGAGGACAGGGACCTACGCAGTATTTT
few	13	TRBJ2-1	TRBV28	.	CAMRTARGGEQFF	TGTGCCATGCGGACGGCCAGAGGTGGTGAGCAGTTCTTC
.	16	TRBJ1-2	TRBV7-9	TRBD1	CASTDLGTDLTYGYTF	TGTGCCAGCACCGATTTAGGGACAGACTTAACCTATGGCTACACCTTC
.	15	TRBJ2-6	TRBV14	.	CASSTGISGANVLTF	TGTGCCAGCAGCACAGGGATTAGTGGGGCCAACGTCCTGACTTTC
few	13	TRBJ2-6	TRBV12-3/TRBV12-4	.	CASSLNGANVLTF	TGTGCCAGCAGTTTAAACGGGGCCAACGTCCTGACTTTC
many	14	TRBJ1-1	TRBV7-8	.	CASSFITGNTEAFF	TGTGCCAGCAGCTTTATTACAGGGAACACTGAAGCTTTCTTT
few	15	TRBJ2-1	TRBV5-6	.	CASSLGRMAYNEQFF	TGTGCCAGCAGCTTAGGGCGGATGGCCTACAATGAGCAGTTCTTC
few	16	TRBJ2-7	TRBV4-1	.	CASSQDKGGERYEQYF	TGCGCCAGCAGCCAAGATAAAGGAGGGGAAAGGTACGAGCAGTACTTC
.	14	TRBJ2-3	TRBV4-1	.	CASSQISSTDTQYF	TGCGCCAGCAGCCAGATTAGCTCCACAGATACGCAGTATTTT
few	15	TRBJ2-7	TRBV11-2	.	CASSLRGRGLYEQYF	TGTGCCAGCAGCTTAAGGGGGAGAGGTCTCTACGAGCAGTACTTC
many	11	TRBJ2-5	TRBV12-3/TRBV12-4	.	CASSRRETQYF	TGTGCCAGCAGCCGTAGGGAGACCCAGTACTTC
few	17	TRBJ2-3	TRBV7-2	TRBD2	CASSSPTGGRATDTQYF	TGTGCCAGCAGCTCACCCACCGGGGGGAGAGCCACAGATACGCAGTATTTT
.	14	TRBJ2-2	TRBV11-2	TRBD1	CAEGTGVHTGELFF	TGTGCGGAAGGGACAGGCGTACACACCGGGGAGCTGTTTTTT
.	18	TRBJ2-5	TRBV12-3/TRBV12-4	TRBD2	CASSLIGPSGALQETQYF	TGTGCCAGCAGTTTAATTGGTCCTAGCGGGGCCCTCCAAGAGACCCAGTACTTC
many	12	TRBJ2-3	TRBV6-5	.	CASRPSPDTQYF	TGTGCCAGCAGACCTTCTCCAGATACGCAGTATTTT
.	14	TRBJ1-5	TRBV7-2	TRBD1	CASSDHRGEQPQHF	TGTGCCAGCAGCGACCACAGGGGGGAACAGCCCCAGCATTTT
.	15	TRBJ2-2	TRBV15	TRBD1	CATSRGTGSTGELFF	TGTGCCACCAGCAGAGGGACAGGGTCAACCGGGGAGCTGTTTTTT
few	15	TRBJ2-3	TRBV6-5	.	CASSYSGRFTDTQYF	TGTGCCAGCAGTTACTCGGGACGGTTCACAGATACGCAGTATTTT
many	14	TRBJ2-7	TRBV5-1	TRBD2	CASSLSGGTYEQYF	TGCGCCAGCAGCTTGTCGGGGGGGACCTACGAGCAGTACTTC
few	16	TRBJ2-1	TRBV6-1	TRBD2	CASRLAGGLTYNEQFF	TGTGCCAGCAGGCTAGCGGGGGGGTTAACCTACAATGAGCAGTTCTTC
.	15	TRBJ2-1	TRBV7-3	.	CASSPSQGSYNEQFF	TGTGCCAGCAGCCCCAGTCAGGGCTCCTACAATGAGCAGTTCTTC
.	15	TRBJ1-4	TRBV4-1	.	CASSQEGATNEKLFF	TGCGCCAGCAGCCAAGAGGGAGCAACTAATGAAAAACTGTTTTTT
.	14	TRBJ2-3	TRBV20-1	.	CSALRGANTDTQYF	TGCAGTGCTCTCCGGGGGGCCAACACAGATACGCAGTATTTT
few	18	TRBJ2-3	TRBV20-1	TRBD1	CSARDRTGTLFLTDTQYF	TGCAGTGCTAGAGATAGGACAGGGACTCTCTTCCTCACAGATACGCAGTATTTT
.	14	TRBJ2-7	TRBV4-3	TRBD1	CASSHGQGSYEQYF	TGCGCCAGCAGCCACGGACAGGGTTCCTACGAGCAGTACTTC
.	13	TRBJ2-7	TRBV15	.	CATSRAVAREQYF	TGTGCCACCAGCAGAGCGGTAGCAAGGGAGCAGTACTTC
many	15	TRBJ2-5	TRBV11-2	TRBD2	CASSPLGGGWETQYF	TGTGCCAGCAGCCCCCTAGGCGGGGGTTGGGAGACCCAGTACTTC
.	14	TRBJ2-3	TRBV7-2	.	CASSRGRSADTQYF	TGTGCCAGCTCACGGGGGAGGTCCGCAGATACGCAGTATTTT
few	12	TRBJ1-2	TRBV27	.	CATRDPPYGYTF	TGTGCCACCCGGGATCCGCCTTATGGCTACACCTTC
.	21	TRBJ2-3	TRBV6-2/TRBV6-3	.	CASSYLPRSGRGSLVTDTQYF	TGTGCCAGCAGTTACCTCCCCAGGTCGGGCAGAGGCTCGTTGGTAACAGATACGCAGTATTTT
.	15	TRBJ1-5	TRBV5-4	.	CASSPGGAINQPQHF	TGTGCCAGCAGCCCCGGGGGAGCTATCAATCAGCCCCAGCATTTT
many	13	TRBJ1-2	TRBV12-3/TRBV12-4	.	CASSFSSNYGYTF	TGTGCCAGCAGTTTCTCGTCGAACTATGGCTACACCTTC